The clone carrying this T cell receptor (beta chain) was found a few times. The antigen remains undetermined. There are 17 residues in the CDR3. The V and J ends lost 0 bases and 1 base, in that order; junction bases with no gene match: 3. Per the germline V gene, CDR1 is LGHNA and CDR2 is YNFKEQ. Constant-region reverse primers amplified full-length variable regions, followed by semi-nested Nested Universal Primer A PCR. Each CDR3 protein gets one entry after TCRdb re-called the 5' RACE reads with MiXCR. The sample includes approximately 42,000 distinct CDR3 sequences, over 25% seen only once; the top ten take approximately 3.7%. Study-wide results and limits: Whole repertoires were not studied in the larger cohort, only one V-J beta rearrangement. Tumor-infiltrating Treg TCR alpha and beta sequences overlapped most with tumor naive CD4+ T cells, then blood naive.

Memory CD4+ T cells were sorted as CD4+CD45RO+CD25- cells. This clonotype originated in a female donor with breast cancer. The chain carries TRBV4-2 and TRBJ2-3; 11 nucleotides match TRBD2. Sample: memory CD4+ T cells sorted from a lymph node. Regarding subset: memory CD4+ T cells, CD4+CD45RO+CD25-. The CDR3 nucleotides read TGTGCCAGCAGCCAAGATATAGCGGGAGGGGGCACAGATACGCAGTATTTT. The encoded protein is CASSQDIAGGGTDTQYF.